This T cell receptor beta chain was profiled in a study of blood T cell repertoires in COVID-19. Across the whole study: Nucleic acid was either cDNA or gDNA, and it came from T cells, B-cell-depleted T cells, or PBMCs.

CDR3 length equals 15 residues. The V gene's germline CDR1 is GTSNPN and CDR2 SVGIG (reference sequence). The V end lost 0 bases, the J end lost 1 base, and 13 bases lay between the germline ends. The table lists this clone with a few counts. Sequencing was performed with immunoSEQ multiplex PCR; in TCRdb, only in-frame clones are kept and a portion is missing. The sample yields 110,000 or so clones, around 84% seen once. The sequence came from a man in his forties or fifties with acute or convalescent COVID-19. The specimen sequenced was peripheral blood. The chain employs TRBV30 and TRBJ2-7; D might be TRBD2 (5 bases). CDR3 amino acids: CAWSVPGTRSYEQYF. The CDR3, as DNA: TGTGCCTGGAGTGTACCGGGAACCCGGTCCTACGAGCAGTACTTC. Combining the CDR3 with reference TRBV30 and TRBJ2-7 gives the whole variable domain SQTIHQWPATLVQPVGSPLSLECTVEGTSNPNLYWYRQAAGRGLQLLFYSVGIGQISSEVPQNLSASRPQDRQFILSSKKLLLSDSGFYLCAWSVPGTRSYEQYFGPGTRLTVT.